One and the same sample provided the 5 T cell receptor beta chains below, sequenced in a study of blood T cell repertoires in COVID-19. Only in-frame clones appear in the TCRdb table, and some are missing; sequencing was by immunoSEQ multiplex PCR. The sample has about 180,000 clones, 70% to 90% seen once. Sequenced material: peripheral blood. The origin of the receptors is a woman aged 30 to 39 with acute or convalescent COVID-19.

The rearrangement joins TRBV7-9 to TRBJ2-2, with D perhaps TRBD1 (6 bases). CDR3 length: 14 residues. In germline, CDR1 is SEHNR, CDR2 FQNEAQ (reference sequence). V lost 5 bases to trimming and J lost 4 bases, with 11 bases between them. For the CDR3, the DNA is TGTGCCAGCAGCATACAGGGTATCACCGGGGAGCTGTTTTTT. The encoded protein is CASSIQGITGELFF.

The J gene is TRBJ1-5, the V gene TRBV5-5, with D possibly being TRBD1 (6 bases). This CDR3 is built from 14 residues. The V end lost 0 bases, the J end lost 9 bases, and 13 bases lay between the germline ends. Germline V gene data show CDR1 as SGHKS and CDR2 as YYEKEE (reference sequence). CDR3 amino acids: CASSLGQVQGPQHF. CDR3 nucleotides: TGTGCCAGCAGCTTGGGACAGGTCCAAGGGCCCCAGCATTTT.

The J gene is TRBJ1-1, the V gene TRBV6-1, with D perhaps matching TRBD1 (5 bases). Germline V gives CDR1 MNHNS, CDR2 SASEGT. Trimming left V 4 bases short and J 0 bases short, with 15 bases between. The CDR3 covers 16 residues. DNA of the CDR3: TGTGCCAGCAGTGCACAGAGGGGACTATTGAACACTGAAGCTTTCTTT. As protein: CASSAQRGLLNTEAFF.

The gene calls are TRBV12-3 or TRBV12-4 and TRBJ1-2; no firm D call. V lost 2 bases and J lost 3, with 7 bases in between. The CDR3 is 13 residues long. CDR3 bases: TGTGCCAGCAGTTTAATAGTAGACTATGGCTACACCTTC. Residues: CASSLIVDYGYTF.

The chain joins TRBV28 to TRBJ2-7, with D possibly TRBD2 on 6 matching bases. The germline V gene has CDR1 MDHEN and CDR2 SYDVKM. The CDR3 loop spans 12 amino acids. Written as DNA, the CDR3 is TGTGCTATTAGCGGTTCTCCGGACGAGCAGTACTTC. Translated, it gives CAISGSPDEQYF.